This T cell receptor (beta chain) was documented in a study of shared clonotypes between healthy human individuals. Findings and limits, study-wide: There were few donors, and this limited the genetic and exposure-history diversity represented.

Unsorted samples, those not sorted, used approximately 100 million PBMCs for genomic DNA. This CDR3 region has 16 residues. Germline V lookup: CDR1 MDHEN, CDR2 SYDVKM. Trimming removed 4 bases from V and 1 base from J, with 16 bases in between. The repertoire was sequenced with immunoSEQ multiplex PCR; TCRdb's copy has only in-frame clones and lacks some. The data show 500,000 to 650,000 clones, roughly 79% seen once. Turning to this clone: Antigen unknown.

This rearrangement joins TRBV28 to TRBJ2-5; tentative D call: TRBD2 (5 bases). This sequence was found in a woman aged 40 to 50 in good health. Some clones in this sample may be carry-over from other donors' samples. Specimen: PBMCs. DNA for the CDR3: TGTGCCAGCAGTTCCCCGGGGTGGGGTACCCAAGAGACCCAGTACTTC. It yields the protein CASSSPGWGTQETQYF.